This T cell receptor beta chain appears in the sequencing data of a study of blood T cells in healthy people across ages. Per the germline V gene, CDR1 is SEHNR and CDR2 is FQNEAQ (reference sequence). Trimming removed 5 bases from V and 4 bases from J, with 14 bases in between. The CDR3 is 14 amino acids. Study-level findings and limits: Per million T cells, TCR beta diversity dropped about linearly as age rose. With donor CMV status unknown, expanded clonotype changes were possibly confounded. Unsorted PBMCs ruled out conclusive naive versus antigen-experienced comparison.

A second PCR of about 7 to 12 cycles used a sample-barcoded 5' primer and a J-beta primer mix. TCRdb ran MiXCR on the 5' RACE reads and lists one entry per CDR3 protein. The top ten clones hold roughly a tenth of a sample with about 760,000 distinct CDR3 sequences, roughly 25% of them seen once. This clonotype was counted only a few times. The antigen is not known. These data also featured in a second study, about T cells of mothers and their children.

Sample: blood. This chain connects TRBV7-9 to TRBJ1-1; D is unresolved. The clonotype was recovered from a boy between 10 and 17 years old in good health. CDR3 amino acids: CASSLDYSGTEAFF. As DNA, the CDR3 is TGTGCCAGCAGCCTGGACTATTCGGGCACTGAAGCTTTCTTT.